These 6 T cell receptor beta chains came from one sample sequenced in a study of blood T cell repertoires in COVID-19. Using immunoSEQ multiplex PCR, the repertoire was profiled, and TCRdb retains in-frame clones only, with some absent. In the table there are 150,000 to 200,000 clones, 85% of which are singletons. Sequenced input: peripheral blood. These receptors were obtained from a human donor with acute or convalescent COVID-19. The donor label of this sample is uncertain.

The chain combines TRBV14 with TRBJ2-3; weak D call: TRBD2 (6 bases). Germline loops: CDR1 SGHDN, CDR2 FVKESK. V dropped 4 bases and J dropped 6 bases, with 14 bases sitting between them. This CDR3 region has 14 residues. CDR3 sequence (DNA): TGTGCCAGCAGCCGCGGGACTCCCGGGGATACGCAGTATTTT. It translates to CASSRGTPGDTQYF.

V is TRBV5-1 and J is TRBJ2-1; maybe TRBD2 (5 bases). Germline CDR1 reads SGHRS; CDR2 reads YFSETQ. The CDR3 extends over 12 amino acids. V was clipped by 0 bases and J by 8 bases, with 6 bases between them. In DNA, the CDR3 is TGCGCCAGCAGCTTGGGGGAGCATGAGCAGTTCTTC. Translating gives CASSLGEHEQFF.

The genes are TRBV4-3 and TRBJ2-7, with TRBD2 identical over 14 bases. With V trimmed by 1 base and J by 2 bases, 7 bases remained unmatched. The CDR3 runs 18 residues. The germline V gene encodes CDR1 LGHNA and CDR2 YSLEER. CDR3 nucleotide sequence: TGCGCCAGCAGCCAAGGACTAGCGGGGGGGCCGATGACCTACGAGCAGTACTTC. Protein product: CASSQGLAGGPMTYEQYF.

CDR3 coding DNA: TGTGCCAGCTCACCGGGCCAGGTCGGCTCTAATGAAAAACTGTTTTTT. It is translated as CASSPGQVGSNEKLFF. This chain connects TRBV18 to TRBJ1-4, with D uncertain. V lost 3 bases and J 3 bases, leaving 14 bases between the germline ends. The CDR3 covers 16 residues. Per the germline V gene, CDR1 is KGHSH and CDR2 is LQKENI.

The rearrangement joins TRBV28 to TRBJ2-7, with 7 bases lining up with TRBD1. The V segment lost 10 bases and the J segment 1 base; nucleotides outside the gene matches: 4. The CDR3 is 12 residues long. Germline V lookup: CDR1 MDHEN, CDR2 SYDVKM. The CDR3 here is CATTQGSYEQYF. The CDR3 nucleotides are TGTGCCACTACACAGGGGTCCTACGAGCAGTACTTC.

This clone was seen a handful of times. The J gene is TRBJ1-4, the V gene TRBV28; 7 nucleotides line up with TRBD1. Germline loops: CDR1 MDHEN, CDR2 SYDVKM. The J segment lost 0 bases and the V segment lost 9 bases, leaving 13 bases of the junction unmatched. This CDR3 comprises 17 residues. CDR3 sequence: CASLPGQVYTTNEKLFF. The CDR3, as DNA: TGTGCCAGTCTTCCAGGACAGGTATACACAACTAATGAAAAACTGTTTTTT.